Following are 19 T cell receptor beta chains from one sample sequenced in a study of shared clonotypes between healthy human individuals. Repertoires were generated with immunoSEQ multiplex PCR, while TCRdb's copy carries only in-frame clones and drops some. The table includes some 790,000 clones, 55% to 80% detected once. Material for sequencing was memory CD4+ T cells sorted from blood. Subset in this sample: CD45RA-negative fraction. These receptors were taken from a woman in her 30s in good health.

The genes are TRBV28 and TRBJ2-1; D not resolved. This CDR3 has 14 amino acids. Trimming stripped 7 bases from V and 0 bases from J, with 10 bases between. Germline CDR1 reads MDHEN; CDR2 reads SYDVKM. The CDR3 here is CASTTVGSYNEQFF. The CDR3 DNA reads TGTGCCAGCACCACGGTAGGCTCCTACAATGAGCAGTTCTTC.

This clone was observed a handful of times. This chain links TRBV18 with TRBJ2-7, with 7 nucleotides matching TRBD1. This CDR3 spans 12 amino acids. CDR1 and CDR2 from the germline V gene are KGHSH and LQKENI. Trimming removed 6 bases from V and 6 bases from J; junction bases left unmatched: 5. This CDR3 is CASSQTGSEQYF. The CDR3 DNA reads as TGTGCCAGCTCGCAGACAGGGTCCGAGCAGTACTTC. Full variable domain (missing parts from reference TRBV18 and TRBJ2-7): NAGVMQNPRHLVRRRGQEARLRCSPMKGHSHVYWYRQLPEEGLKFMVYLQKENIIDESGMPKERFSAEFPKEGPSILRIQQVVRGDSAAYFCASSQTGSEQYFGPGTRLTVT.

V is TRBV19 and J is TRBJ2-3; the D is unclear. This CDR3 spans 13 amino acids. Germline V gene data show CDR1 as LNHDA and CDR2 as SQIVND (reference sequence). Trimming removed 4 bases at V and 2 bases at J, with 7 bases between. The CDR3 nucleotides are TGTGCCAGTAGTACCAAATCCACAGATACGCAGTATTTT. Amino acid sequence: CASSTKSTDTQYF.

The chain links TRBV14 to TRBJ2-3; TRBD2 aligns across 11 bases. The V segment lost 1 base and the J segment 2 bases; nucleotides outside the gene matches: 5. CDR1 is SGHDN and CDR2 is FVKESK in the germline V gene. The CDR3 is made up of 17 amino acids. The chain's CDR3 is CASSQGLAGGHTDTQYF. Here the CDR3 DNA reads TGTGCCAGCAGCCAAGGTCTAGCGGGAGGCCACACAGATACGCAGTATTTT. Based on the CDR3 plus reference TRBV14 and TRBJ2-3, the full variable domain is EAGVTQFPSHSVIEKGQTVTLRCDPISGHDNLYWYRRVMGKEIKFLLHFVKESKQDESGMPNNRFLAERTGGTYSTLKVQPAELEDSGVYFCASSQGLAGGHTDTQYFGPGTRLTVL.

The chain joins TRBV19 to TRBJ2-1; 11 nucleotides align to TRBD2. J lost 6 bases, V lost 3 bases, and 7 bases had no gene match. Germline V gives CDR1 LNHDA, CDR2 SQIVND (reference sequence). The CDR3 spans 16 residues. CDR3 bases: TGTGCCAGTAGTATGTCATGGCTAGCGGGAGGCAATGAGCAGTTCTTC. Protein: CASSMSWLAGGNEQFF.

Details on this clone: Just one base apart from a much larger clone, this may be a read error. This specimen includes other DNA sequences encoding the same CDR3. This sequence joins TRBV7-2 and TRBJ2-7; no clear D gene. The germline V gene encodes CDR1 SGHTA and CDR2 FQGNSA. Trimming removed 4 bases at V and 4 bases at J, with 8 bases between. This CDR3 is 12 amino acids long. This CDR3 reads CASSSQRYEQYF. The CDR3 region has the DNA TGTGCCAGCAGCTCACAGAGATACGAGCAGTACTTC.

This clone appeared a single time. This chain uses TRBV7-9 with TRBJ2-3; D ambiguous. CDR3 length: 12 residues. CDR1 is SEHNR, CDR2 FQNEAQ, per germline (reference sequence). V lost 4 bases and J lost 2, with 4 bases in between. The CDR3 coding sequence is TGTGCCAGCAGCTACACCACAGATACGCAGTATTTT. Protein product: CASSYTTDTQYF. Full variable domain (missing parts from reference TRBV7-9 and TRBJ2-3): DTGVSQNPRHKITKRGQNVTFRCDPISEHNRLYWYRQTLGQGPEFLTYFQNEAQLEKSRLLSDRFSAERPKGSFSTLEIQRTEQGDSAMYLCASSYTTDTQYFGPGTRLTVL.

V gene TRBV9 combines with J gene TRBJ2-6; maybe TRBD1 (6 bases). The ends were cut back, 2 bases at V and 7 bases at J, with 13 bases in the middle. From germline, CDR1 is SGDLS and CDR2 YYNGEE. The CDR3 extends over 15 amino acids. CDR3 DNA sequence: TGTGCCAGCAGCGTGGGGCAGGGGCGCGCCAACGTCCTGACTTTC. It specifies CASSVGQGRANVLTF.

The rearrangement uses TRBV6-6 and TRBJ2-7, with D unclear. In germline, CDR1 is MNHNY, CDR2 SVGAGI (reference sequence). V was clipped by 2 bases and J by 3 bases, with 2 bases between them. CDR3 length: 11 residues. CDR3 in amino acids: CASSYHYEQYF. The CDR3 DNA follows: TGTGCCAGCAGTTACCACTACGAGCAGTACTTC.

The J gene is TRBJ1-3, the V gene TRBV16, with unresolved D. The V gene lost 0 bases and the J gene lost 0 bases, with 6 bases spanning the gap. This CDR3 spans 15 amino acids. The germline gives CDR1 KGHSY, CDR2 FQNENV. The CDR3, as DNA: TGTGCCAGCAGCCAATCTTCGGCCTCTGGAAACACCATATATTTT. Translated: CASSQSSASGNTIYF.

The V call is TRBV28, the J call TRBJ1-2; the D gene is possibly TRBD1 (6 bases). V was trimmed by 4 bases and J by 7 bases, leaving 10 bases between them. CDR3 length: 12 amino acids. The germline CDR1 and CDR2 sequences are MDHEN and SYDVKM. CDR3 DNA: TGTGCCAGCAGTTCCAGACAGGCTGGCTACACCTTC. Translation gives CASSSRQAGYTF.

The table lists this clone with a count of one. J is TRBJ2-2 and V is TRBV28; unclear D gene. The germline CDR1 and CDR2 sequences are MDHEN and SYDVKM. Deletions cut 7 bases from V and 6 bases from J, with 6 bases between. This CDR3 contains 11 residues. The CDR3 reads CASTPSGELFF. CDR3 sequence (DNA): TGTGCCAGCACCCCCTCCGGGGAGCTGTTTTTT.

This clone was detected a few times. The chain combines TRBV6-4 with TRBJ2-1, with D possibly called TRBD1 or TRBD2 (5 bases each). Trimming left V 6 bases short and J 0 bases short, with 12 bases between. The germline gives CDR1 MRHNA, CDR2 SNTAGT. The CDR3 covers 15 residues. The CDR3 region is CASSRDPSSYNEQFF. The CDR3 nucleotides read TGTGCCAGCAGCCGGGACCCTAGCTCCTACAATGAGCAGTTCTTC.

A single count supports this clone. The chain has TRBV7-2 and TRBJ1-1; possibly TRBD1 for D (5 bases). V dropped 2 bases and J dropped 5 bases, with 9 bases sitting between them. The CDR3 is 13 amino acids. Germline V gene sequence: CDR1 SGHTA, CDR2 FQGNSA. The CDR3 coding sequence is TGTGCCAGCAGCTTACAGGGAGAAACTGAAGCTTTCTTT. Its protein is CASSLQGETEAFF.

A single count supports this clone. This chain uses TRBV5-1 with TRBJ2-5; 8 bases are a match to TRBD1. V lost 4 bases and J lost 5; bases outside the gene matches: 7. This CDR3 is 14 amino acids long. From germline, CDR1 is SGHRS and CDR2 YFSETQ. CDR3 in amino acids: CASSHRDRSETQYF. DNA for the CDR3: TGCGCCAGCAGCCACCGGGACAGGTCGGAGACCCAGTACTTC.

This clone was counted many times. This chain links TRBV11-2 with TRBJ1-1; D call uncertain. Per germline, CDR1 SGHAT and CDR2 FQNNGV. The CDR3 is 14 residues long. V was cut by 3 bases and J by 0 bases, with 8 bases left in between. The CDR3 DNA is TGTGCCAGCAGCTTCCCCCCTATGAACACTGAAGCTTTCTTT. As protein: CASSFPPMNTEAFF.

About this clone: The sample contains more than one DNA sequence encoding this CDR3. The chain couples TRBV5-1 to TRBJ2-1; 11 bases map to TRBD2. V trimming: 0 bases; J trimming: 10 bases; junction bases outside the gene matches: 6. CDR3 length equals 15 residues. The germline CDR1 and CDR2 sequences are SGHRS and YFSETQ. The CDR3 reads CASSLELAGGREQFF. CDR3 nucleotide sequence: TGCGCCAGCAGCTTGGAGCTAGCGGGAGGTCGGGAGCAGTTCTTC.

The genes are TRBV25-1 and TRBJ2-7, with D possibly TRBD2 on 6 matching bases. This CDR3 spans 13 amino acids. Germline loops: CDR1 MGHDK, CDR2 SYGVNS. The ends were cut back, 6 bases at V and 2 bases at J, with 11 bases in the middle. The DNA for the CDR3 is TGTGCCAGCAGCGGCGGGACGACCTACGAGCAGTACTTC. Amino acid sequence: CASSGGTTYEQYF.

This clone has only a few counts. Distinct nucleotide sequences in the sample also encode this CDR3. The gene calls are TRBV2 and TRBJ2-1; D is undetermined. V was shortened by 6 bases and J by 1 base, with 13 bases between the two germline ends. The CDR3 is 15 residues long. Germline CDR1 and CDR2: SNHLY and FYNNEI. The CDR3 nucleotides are TGTGCCAGCAGGGGCACATCCGGGTCCTACAATGAGCAGTTCTTC. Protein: CASRGTSGSYNEQFF.